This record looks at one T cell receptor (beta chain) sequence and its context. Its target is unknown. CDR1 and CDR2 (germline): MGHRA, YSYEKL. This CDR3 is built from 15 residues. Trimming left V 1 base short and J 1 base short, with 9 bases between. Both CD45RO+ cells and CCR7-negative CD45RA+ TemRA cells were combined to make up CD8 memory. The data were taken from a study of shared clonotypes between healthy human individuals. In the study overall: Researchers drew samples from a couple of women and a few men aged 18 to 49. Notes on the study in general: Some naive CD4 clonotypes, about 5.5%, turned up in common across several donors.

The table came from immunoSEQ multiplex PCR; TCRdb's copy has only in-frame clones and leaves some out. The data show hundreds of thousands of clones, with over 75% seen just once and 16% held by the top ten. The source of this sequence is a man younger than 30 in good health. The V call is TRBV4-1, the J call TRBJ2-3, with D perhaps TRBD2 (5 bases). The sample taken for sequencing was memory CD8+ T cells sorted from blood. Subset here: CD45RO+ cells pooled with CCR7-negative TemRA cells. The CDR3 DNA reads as TGCGCCAGCAGCCAAGTGTCACTAGGCACAGATACGCAGTATTTT. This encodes CASSQVSLGTDTQYF.